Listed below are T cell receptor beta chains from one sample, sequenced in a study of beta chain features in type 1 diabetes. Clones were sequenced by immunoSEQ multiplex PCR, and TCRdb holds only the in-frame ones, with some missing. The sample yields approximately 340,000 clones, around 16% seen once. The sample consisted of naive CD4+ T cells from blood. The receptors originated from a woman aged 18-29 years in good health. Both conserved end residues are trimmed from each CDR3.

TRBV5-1	ASSLAGAAPSYNEQF
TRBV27	ASGQKGQVSYEQY
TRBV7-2	ASSGQVREKRDTQY
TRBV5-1	ASSLGTSGNYEQY
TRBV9	ASSKQGNYGYT
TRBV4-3	ASSQELGAETQY
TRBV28	ASSFLNQGNEKLF
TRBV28	ASSSNRDTQY
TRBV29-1	SVEDRRGEQY
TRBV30	AWTRTGAYNEQF
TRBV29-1	SVSGGPGGGKPQH
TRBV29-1	SVRTLAPYEQY
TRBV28	ASSFPALIGGEQF